Sequencing of this TCR beta chain was carried out in a study of T-cell reconstitution after alpha-beta-depleted transplantation in children. Study findings and constraints: Alpha-beta T cells present about two months after transplant were reported to originate from several hundred expanded graft clones. The origin of high day-60 TCRbeta diversity in some patients lay in surviving recipient T cells and thymic progenitors. Among T cells one year after transplant, newly produced cells accounted for most counts and diversity.

Unique molecular identifiers were incorporated during preparation of the TCRbeta library. TCRdb itself ran the PCR reads through MiXCR, one entry per CDR3 protein. The table records a few hundred thousand distinct CDR3 sequences, roughly two fifths of them present only once. The length of the CDR3 is 12 residues. Germline assignment: CDR1 MNHNS and CDR2 SASEGT. The V and J ends lost 7 bases and 6 bases respectively, with 9 bases between them. This clonotype was counted between two and nine times. Its antigen is not identified. This chain connects TRBV6-1 to TRBJ2-2; D gene uncertain. The sequence was obtained from a girl aged 2 to 9 with aplastic anemia, due to receive a stem cell transplant. This specimen consisted of PBMCs, obtained before TCRalphabeta/CD19-depleted stem cell transplant. CDR3 region: CASIEGPGELFF. The CDR3 DNA sequence: TGTGCCAGCATCGAAGGGCCCGGGGAGCTGTTTTTT.